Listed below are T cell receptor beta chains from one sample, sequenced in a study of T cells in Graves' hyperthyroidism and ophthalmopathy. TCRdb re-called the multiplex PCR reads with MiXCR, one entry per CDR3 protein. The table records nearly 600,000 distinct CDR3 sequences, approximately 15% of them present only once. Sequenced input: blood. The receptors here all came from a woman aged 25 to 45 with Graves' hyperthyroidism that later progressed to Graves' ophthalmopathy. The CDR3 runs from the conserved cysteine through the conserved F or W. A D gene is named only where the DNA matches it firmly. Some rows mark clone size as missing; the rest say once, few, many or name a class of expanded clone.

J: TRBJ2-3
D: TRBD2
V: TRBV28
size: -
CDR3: CASSFGLAGGADTQYF
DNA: TGTGCCAGCAGTTTCGGACTAGCGGGAGGGGCAGATACGCAGTATTTT

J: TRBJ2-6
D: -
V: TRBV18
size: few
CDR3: CASSPVTQGSGANVLTF
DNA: TGTGCCAGCTCCCCCGTTACACAGGGCTCCGGGGCCAACGTCCTGACTTTC

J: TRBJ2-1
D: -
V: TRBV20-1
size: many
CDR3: CSAGTRTAVYNEQFF
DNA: TGCAGTGCTGGGACCCGGACAGCCGTTTACAATGAGCAGTTCTTC

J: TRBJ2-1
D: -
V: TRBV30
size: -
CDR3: CAWSVLGRTYNEQFF
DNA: TGTGCCTGGAGTGTACTCGGTCGCACCTACAATGAGCAGTTCTTC

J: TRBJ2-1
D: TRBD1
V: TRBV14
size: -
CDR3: CASSPRGTGSDEQFF
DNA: TGTGCCAGCAGCCCTAGGGGGACAGGGAGTGATGAGCAGTTCTTC

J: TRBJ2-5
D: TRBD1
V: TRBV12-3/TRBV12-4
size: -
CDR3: CASSLSGTGGLVGATQYF
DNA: TGTGCCAGCAGTTTGAGCGGGACAGGGGGCCTCGTAGGAGCGACCCAGTACTTC

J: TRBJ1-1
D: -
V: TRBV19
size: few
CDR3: CASRSGPQAFF
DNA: TGTGCCAGTAGAAGCGGGCCACAAGCTTTCTTT

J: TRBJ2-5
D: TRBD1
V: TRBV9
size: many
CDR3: CASSVGSGQGETQYF
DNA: TGTGCCAGCAGCGTAGGAAGCGGACAGGGAGAGACCCAGTACTTC

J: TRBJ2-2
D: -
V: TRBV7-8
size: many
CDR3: CASSAGTRRTGELFF
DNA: TGTGCCAGCAGCGCCGGGACCAGGAGGACCGGGGAGCTGTTTTTT

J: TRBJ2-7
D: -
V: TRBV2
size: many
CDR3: CASSEANWSSYEQYF
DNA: TGTGCCAGCAGTGAAGCTAACTGGAGCTCCTACGAGCAGTACTTC

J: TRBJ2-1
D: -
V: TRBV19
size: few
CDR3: CASSIVASSYNEQFF
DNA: TGTGCCAGTAGTATCGTGGCCTCATCCTACAATGAGCAGTTCTTC

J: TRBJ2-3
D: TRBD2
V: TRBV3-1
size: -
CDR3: CATSAREGLGTDTQYF
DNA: TGTGCCACCTCAGCCCGCGAAGGACTAGGCACAGATACGCAGTATTTT

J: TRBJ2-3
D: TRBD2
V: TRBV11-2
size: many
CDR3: CASSLIRTSGSTDTQYF
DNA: TGTGCCAGCAGCTTAATTAGAACTAGCGGGAGCACAGATACGCAGTATTTT

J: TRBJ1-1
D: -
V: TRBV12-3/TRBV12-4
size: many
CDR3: CASSPLEATEAFF
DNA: TGTGCCAGCAGCCCCCTTGAGGCCACTGAAGCTTTCTTT

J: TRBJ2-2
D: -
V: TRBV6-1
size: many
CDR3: CASTRATGELFF
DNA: TGTGCCAGCACAAGGGCCACCGGGGAGCTGTTTTTT

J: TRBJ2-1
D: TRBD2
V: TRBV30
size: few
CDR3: CAWSATRTSGTGNEQFF
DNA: TGTGCCTGGAGTGCAACCCGGACTAGCGGGACGGGGAATGAGCAGTTCTTC

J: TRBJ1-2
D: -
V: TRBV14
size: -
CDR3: CASSQAMVLGGYTF
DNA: TGTGCCAGCAGCCAAGCGATGGTCCTGGGTGGCTACACCTTC

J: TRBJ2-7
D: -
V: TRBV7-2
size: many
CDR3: CASSLGYNSYEQYF
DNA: TGTGCCAGCAGCTTGGGTTACAACTCCTACGAGCAGTACTTC

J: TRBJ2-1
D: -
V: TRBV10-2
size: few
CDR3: CASTNFGGEQFF
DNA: TGCGCCAGCACCAATTTCGGAGGTGAGCAGTTCTTC

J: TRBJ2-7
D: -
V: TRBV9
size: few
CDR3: CASSVGSLSPYEQYF
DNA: TGTGCCAGCTCAGTGGGGAGCCTCAGCCCCTACGAGCAGTACTTC

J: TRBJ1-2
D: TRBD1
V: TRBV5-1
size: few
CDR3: CASRMGQGRSYGYTF
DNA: TGCGCCAGCAGAATGGGACAGGGCAGAAGCTATGGCTACACCTTC

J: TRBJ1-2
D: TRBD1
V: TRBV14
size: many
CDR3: CASSPSPGQIYGYTF
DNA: TGTGCCAGCAGCCCCTCTCCGGGACAGATTTATGGCTACACCTTC

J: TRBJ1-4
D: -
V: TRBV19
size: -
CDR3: CASSIGEVANEKLFF
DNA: TGTGCCAGTAGTATAGGCGAGGTGGCTAATGAAAAACTGTTTTTT